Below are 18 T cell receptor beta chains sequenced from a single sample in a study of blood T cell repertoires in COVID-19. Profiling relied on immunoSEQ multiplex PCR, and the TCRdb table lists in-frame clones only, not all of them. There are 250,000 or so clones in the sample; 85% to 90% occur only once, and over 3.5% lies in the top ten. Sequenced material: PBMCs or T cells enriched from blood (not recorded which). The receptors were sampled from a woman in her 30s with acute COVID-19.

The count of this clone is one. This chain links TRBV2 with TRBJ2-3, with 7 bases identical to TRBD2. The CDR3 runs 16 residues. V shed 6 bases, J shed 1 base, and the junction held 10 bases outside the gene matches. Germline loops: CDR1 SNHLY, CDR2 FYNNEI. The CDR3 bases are TGTGCCAGCAGGGGGACTAAATTTGGAGGCACAGATACGCAGTATTTT. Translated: CASRGTKFGGTDTQYF.

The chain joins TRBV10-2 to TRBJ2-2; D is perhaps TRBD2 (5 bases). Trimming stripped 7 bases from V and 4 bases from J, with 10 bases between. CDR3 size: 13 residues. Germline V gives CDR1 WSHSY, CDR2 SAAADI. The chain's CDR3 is CASTGIPTGELFF. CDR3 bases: TGCGCCAGCACCGGGATCCCCACCGGGGAGCTGTTTTTT.

CDR3 coding DNA: TGTGCCAGCAGCCCCCGACAGGGTTCGGTCCACGAGCAGTACTTC. Translated, it gives CASSPRQGSVHEQYF. The chain carries TRBV14 and TRBJ2-7, with 7 bases identical to TRBD1. The germline V gene has CDR1 SGHDN and CDR2 FVKESK. The CDR3 has 15 residues. Unmatched junction bases numbered 11, after V lost 4 bases and J lost 5 bases.

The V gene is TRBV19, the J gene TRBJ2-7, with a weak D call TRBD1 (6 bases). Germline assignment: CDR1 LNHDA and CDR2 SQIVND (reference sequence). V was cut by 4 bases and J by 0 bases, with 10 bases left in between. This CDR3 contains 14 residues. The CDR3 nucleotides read TGTGCCAGTAGTACCAACAGGGACTCCTACGAGCAGTACTTC. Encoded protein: CASSTNRDSYEQYF.

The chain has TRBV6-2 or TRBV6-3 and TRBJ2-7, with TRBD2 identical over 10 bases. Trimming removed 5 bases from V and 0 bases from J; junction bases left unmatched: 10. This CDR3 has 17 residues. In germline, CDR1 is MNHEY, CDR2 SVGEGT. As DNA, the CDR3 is TGTGCCAGCAGTACCACGATCCTAGCGGGAGTCTCCTACGAGCAGTACTTC. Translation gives CASSTTILAGVSYEQYF.

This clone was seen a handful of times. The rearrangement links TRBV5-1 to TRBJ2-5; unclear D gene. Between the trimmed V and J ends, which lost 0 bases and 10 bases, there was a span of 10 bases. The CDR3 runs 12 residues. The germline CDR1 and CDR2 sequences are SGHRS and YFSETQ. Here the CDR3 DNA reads TGCGCCAGCAGCTTGGCCTTCGAGGACCAGTACTTC. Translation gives CASSLAFEDQYF.

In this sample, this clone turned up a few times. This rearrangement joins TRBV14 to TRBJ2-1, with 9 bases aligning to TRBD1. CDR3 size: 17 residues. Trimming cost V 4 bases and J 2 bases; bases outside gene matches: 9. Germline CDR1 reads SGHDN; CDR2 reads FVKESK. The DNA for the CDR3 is TGTGCCAGCAGCCCAAGTACAGGGGGCGCCCCCTACAATGAGCAGTTCTTC. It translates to CASSPSTGGAPYNEQFF.

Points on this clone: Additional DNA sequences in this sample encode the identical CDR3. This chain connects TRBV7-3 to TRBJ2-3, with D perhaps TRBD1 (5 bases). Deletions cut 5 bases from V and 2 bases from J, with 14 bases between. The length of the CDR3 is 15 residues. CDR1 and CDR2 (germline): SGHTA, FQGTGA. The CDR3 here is CASSPRQGNTDTQYF. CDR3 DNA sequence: TGTGCCAGCAGCCCCCGCCAGGGCAACACAGATACGCAGTATTTT.

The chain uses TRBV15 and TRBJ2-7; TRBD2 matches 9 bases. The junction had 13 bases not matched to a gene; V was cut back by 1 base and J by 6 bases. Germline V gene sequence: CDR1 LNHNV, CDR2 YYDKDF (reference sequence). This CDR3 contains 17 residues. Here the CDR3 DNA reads TGTGCCACCAGCAGAGGGACTGGTAGCGGGAGTAATTCCGAGCAGTACTTC. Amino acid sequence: CATSRGTGSGSNSEQYF.

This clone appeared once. CDR3 loop: CASTSPGQGMDEQYF. The DNA of the CDR3 is TGTGCCAGCACAAGCCCGGGACAGGGTATGGACGAGCAGTACTTC. The gene calls are TRBV28 and TRBJ2-7, with TRBD1 matching over 9 bases. The CDR3 extends over 15 amino acids. Germline lookup yields CDR1 MDHEN and CDR2 SYDVKM. The V segment lost 7 bases and the J segment 5 bases; nucleotides outside the gene matches: 12.

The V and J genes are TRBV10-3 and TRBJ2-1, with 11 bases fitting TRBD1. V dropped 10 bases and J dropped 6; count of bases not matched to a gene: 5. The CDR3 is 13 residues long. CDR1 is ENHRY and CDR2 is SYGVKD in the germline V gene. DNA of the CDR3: TGTGCCACCGGGGGGACAGGGGGCAATGAGCAGTTCTTC. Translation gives CATGGTGGNEQFF.

The CDR3 here is CASSKRVGFRQGLGEQYF. The DNA for the CDR3 is TGTGCCAGCAGCAAAAGAGTAGGATTCAGACAGGGGTTAGGCGAGCAGTACTTC. The chain couples TRBV21-1 to TRBJ2-7; the D call of TRBD1 is as the table states it, not checked on the DNA. TRBV21-1 is annotated as a pseudogene. The CDR3 is made up of 18 amino acids.

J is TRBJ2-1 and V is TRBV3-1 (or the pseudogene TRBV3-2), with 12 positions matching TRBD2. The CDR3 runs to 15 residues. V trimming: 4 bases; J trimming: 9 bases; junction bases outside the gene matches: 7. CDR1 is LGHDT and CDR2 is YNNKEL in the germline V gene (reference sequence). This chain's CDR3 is CASSRLLAGGGEQFF. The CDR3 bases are TGTGCCAGCAGCCGTTTACTAGCGGGAGGCGGTGAGCAGTTCTTC.

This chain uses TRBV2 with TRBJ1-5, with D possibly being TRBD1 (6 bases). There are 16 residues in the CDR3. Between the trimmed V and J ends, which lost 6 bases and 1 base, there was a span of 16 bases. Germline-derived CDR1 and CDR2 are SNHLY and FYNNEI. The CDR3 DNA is TGTGCCAGCAGAACCCTTCAGGGGTTGAGCAATCAGCCCCAGCATTTT. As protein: CASRTLQGLSNQPQHF.

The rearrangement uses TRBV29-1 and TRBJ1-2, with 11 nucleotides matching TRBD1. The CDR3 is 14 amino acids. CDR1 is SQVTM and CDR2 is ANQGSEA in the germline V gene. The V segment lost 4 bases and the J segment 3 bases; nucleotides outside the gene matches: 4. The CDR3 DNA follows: TGCAGCGTTGTTCTGGGACAGGGGGACTATGGCTACACCTTC. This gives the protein CSVVLGQGDYGYTF.

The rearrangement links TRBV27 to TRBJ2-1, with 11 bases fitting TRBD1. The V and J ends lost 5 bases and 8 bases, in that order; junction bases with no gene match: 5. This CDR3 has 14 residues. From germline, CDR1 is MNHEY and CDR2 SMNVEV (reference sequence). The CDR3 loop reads CASSIRTGGHEQFF. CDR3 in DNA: TGTGCCAGCAGTATACGGACAGGGGGCCATGAGCAGTTCTTC.

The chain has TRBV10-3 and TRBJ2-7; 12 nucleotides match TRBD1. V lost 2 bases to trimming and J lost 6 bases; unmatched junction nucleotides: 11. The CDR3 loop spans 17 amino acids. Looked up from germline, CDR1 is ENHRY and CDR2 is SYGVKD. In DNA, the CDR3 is TGTGCCATCAGTGAGGCTTCCGGGACAGGGGGCTTTGCCGAGCAGTACTTC. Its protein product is CAISEASGTGGFAEQYF.

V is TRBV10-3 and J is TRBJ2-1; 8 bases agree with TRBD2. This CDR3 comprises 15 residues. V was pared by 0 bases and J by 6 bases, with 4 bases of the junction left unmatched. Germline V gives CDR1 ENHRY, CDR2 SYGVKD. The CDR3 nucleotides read TGTGCCATCAGTGAGTCGGGGCTAGCGGGCAATGAGCAGTTCTTC. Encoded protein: CAISESGLAGNEQFF.